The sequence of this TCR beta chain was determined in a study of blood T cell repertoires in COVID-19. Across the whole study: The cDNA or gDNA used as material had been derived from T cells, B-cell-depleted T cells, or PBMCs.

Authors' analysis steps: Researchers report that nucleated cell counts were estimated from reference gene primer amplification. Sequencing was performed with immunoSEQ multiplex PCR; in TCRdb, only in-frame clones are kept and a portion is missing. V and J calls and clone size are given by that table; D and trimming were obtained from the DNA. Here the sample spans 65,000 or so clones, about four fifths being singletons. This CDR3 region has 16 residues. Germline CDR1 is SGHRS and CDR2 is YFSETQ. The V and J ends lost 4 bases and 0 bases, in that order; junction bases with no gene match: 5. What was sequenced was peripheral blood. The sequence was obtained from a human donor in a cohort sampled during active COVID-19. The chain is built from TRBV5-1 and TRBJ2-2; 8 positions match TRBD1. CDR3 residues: CASSLRTGPNTGELFF. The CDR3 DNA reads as TGCGCCAGCAGCCTTAGGACAGGGCCGAACACCGGGGAGCTGTTTTTT.